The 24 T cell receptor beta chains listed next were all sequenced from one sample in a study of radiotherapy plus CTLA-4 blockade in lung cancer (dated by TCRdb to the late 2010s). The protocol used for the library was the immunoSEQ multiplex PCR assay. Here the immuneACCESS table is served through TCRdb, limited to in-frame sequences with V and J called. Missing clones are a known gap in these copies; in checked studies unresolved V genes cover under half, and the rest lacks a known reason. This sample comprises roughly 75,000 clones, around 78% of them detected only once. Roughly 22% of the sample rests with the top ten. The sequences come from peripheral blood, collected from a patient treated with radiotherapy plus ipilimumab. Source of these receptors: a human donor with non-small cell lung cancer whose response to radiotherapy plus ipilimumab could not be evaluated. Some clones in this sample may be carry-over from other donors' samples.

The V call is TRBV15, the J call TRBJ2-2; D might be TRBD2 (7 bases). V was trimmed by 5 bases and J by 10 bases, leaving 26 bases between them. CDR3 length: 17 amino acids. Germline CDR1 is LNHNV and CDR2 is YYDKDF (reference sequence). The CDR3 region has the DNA TGTGCCACCAGCGGCTCCCTGGCGGGGGCCCTCCTAGTGGAGCTGTTTTTT. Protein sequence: CATSGSLAGALLVELFF.

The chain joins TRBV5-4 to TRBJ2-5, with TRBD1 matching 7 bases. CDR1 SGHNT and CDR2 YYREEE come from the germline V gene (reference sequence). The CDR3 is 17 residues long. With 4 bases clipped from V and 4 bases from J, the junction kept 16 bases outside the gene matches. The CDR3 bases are TGTGCCAGCAGCAGCGCCGGCCGAGGGGGCGAGGGAGAGACCCAGTACTTC. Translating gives CASSSAGRGGEGETQYF.

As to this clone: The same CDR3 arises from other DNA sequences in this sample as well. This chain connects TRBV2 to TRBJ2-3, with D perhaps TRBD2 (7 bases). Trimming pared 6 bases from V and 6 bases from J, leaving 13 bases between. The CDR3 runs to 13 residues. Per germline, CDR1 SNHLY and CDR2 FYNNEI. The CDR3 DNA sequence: TGTGCCAGCAGGTGGGGGGGCGGGGATACGCAGTATTTT. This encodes CASRWGGGDTQYF.

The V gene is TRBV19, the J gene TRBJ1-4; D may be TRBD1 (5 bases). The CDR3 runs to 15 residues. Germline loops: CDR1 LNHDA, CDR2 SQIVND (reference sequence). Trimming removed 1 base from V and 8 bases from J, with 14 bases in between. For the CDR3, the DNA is TGTGCCAGTAGTATAGGGGGCAACCGGGTCGAAAAACTGTTTTTT. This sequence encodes CASSIGGNRVEKLFF.

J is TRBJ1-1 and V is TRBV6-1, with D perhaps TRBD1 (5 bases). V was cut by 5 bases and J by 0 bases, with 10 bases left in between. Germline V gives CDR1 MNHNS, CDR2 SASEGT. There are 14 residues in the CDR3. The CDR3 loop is CASSLDKLNTEAFF. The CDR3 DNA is TGTGCCAGCAGTTTGGACAAGTTGAACACTGAAGCTTTCTTT.

CDR3 amino acids: CASSADRASPGEQYF. For the CDR3, the DNA is TGCGCCAGCAGCGCGGACAGGGCCTCACCGGGGGAGCAGTACTTC. The chain combines TRBV5-1 with TRBJ2-7; 8 bases are a match to TRBD1. This CDR3 is built from 15 residues. Trimming took 4 bases from V and 7 from J; bases not matched to a gene: 13. Germline loops: CDR1 SGHRS, CDR2 YFSETQ. The variable domain in full, completed from reference TRBV5-1 and TRBJ2-7, reads KAGVTQTPRYLIKTRGQQVTLSCSPISGHRSVSWYQQTPGQGLQFLFEYFSETQRNKGNFPGRFSGRQFSNSRSEMNVSTLELGDSALYLCASSADRASPGEQYFGPGTRLTVT.

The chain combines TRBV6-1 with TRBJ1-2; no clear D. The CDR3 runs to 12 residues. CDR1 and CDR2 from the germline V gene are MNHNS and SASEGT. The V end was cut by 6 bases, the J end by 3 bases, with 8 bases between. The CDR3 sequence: CASRLQDYGYTF. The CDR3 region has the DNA TGTGCCAGCAGGCTCCAGGACTATGGCTACACCTTC.

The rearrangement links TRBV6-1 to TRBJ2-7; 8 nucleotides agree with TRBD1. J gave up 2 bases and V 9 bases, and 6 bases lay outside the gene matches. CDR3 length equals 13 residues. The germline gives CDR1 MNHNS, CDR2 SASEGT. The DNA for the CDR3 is TGTGCCAGTACAGGGGGGTCTACCTACGAGCAGTACTTC. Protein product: CASTGGSTYEQYF.

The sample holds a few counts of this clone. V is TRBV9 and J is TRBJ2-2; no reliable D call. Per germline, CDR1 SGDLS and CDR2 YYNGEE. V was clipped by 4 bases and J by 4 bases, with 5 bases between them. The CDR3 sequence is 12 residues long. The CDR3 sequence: CASSTGTGELFF. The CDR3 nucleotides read TGTGCCAGCAGCACGGGCACCGGGGAGCTGTTTTTT. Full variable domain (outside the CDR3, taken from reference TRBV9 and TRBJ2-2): DSGVTQTPKHLITATGQRVTLRCSPRSGDLSVYWYQQSLDQGLQFLIQYYNGEERAKGNILERFSAQQFPDLHSELNLSSLELGDSALYFCASSTGTGELFFGEGSRLTVL.

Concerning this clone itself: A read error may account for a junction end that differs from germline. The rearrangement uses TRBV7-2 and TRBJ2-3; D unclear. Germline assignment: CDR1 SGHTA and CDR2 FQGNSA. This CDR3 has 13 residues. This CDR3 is CASSLGSTETQYF. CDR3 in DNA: TGTGCCAGCAGCTTAGGTAGTACAGAGACGCAGTATTTT.

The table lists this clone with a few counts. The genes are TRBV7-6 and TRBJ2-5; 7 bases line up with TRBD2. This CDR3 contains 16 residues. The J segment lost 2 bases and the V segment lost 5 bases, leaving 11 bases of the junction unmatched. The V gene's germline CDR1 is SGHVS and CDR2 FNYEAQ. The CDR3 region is CASSEIMRGSQETQYF. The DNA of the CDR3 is TGTGCCAGCAGCGAGATTATGCGGGGGAGTCAAGAGACCCAGTACTTC. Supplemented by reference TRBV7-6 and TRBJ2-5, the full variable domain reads GAGVSQSPRYKVTKRGQDVALRCDPISGHVSLYWYRQALGQGPEFLTYFNYEAQQDKSGLPNDRFSAERPEGSISTLTIQRTEQRDSAMYRCASSEIMRGSQETQYFGPGTRLLVL.

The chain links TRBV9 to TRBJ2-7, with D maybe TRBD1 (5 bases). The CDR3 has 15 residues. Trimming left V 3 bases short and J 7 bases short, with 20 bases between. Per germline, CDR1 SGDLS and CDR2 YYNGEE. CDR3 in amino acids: CASSAVDSGPGEQYF. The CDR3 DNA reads TGTGCCAGCAGCGCCGTCGACAGTGGCCCCGGAGAGCAGTACTTC.

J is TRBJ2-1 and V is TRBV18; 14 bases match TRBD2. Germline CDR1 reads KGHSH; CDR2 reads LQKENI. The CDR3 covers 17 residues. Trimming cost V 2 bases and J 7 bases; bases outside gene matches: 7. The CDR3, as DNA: TGTGCCAGCTCACCAAAAGGACTAGCGGGGGGTGGAAATGAGCAGTTCTTC. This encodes CASSPKGLAGGGNEQFF.

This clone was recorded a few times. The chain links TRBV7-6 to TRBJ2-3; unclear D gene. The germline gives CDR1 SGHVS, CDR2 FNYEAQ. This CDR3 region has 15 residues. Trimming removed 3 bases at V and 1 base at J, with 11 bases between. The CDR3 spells CASSLGERGTDTQYF. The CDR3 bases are TGTGCCAGCAGCTTGGGTGAACGGGGCACAGATACGCAGTATTTT.

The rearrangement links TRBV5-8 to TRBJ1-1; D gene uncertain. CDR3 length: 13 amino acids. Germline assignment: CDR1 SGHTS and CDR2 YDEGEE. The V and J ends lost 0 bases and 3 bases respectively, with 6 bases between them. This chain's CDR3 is CASSLAPDTEAFF. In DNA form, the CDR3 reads TGTGCCAGCAGCTTGGCCCCTGACACTGAAGCTTTCTTT.

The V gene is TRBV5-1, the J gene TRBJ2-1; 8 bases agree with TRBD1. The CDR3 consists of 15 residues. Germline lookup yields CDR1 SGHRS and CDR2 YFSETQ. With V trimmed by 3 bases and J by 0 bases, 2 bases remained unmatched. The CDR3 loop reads CASSSRGPSYNEQFF. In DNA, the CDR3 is TGCGCCAGCAGCTCCAGGGGGCCCTCCTACAATGAGCAGTTCTTC.

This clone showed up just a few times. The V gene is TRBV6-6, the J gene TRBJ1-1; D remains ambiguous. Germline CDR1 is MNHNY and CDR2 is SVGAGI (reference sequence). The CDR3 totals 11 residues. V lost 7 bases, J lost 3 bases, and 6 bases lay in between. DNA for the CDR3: TGTGCCAGCAACCAGTACACTGAAGCTTTCTTT. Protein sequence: CASNQYTEAFF.

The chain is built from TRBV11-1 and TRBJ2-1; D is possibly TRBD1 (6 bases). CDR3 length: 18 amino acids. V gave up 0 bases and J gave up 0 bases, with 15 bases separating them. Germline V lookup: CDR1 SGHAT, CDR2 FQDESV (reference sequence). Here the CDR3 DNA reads TGTGCCAGCAGCTTAGCGTGGCCAGGGGAAACCTCCTACAATGAGCAGTTCTTC. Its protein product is CASSLAWPGETSYNEQFF.

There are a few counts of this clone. This CDR3 reads CASSLDRGGTVLGQLFF. CDR3 bases: TGTGCCAGCAGCTTAGACAGGGGTGGCACCGTTCTCGGACAACTGTTTTTT. This chain joins TRBV11-1 and TRBJ1-4, with TRBD1 matching 7 bases. Germline CDR1 is SGHAT and CDR2 is FQDESV (reference sequence). The CDR3 has 17 amino acids. The ends lost 1 base at V and 12 bases at J; junction bases unmatched: 17.

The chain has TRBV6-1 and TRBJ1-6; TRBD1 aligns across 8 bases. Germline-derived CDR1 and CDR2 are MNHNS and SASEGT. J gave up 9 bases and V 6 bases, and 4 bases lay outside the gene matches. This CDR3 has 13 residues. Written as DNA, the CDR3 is TGTGCCAGCAGGTGGACAGGGCCTTCACCCCTCCACTTT. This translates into CASRWTGPSPLHF.

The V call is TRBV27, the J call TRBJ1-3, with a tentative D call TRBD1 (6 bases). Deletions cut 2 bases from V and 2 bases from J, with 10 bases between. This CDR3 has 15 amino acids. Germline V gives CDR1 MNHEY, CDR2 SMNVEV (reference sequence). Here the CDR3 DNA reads TGTGCCAGCAGTTTAAATAGGGACACTGGAAACACCATATATTTT. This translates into CASSLNRDTGNTIYF.

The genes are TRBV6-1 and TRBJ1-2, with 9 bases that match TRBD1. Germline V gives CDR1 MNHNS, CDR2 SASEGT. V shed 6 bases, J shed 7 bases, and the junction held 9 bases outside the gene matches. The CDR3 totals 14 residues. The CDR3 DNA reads TGTGCCAGCAGGGAGAACAGGGGGCCGGGTGGCTACACCTTC. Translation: CASRENRGPGGYTF.

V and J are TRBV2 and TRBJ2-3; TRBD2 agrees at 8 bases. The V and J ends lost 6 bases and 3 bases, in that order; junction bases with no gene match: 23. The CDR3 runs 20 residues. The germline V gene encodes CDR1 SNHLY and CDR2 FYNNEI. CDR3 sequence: CASSQSLLIGGAPDTDTQYF. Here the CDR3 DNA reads TGTGCCAGCAGCCAATCCTTGTTGATCGGGGGGGCACCTGATACAGATACGCAGTATTTT.

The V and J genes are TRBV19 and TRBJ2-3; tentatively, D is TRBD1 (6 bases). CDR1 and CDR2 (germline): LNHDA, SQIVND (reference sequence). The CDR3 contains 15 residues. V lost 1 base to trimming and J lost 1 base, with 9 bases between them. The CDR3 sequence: CASSIGRGRTDTQYF. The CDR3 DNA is TGTGCCAGTAGTATAGGCAGGGGTCGCACAGATACGCAGTATTTT.